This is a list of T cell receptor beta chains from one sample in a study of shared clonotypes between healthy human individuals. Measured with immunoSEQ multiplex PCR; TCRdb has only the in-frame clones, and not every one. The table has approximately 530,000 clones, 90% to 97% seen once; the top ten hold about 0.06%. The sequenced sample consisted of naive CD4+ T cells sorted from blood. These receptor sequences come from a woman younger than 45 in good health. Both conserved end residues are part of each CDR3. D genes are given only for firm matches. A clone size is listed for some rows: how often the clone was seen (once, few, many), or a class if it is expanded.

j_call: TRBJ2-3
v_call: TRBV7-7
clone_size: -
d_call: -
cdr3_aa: CASSLVEGPRDTQYF
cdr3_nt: TGTGCCAGCAGCTTAGTGGAGGGCCCCCGGGATACGCAGTATTTT

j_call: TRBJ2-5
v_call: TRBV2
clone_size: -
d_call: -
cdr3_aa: CASTWGVAETQYF
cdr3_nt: TGTGCCAGCACCTGGGGGGTGGCCGAGACCCAGTACTTC

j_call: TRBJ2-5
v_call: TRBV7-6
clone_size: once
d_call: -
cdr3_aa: CASRLTEKVETQYF
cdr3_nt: TGTGCCAGCAGACTGACAGAGAAGGTGGAGACCCAGTACTTC

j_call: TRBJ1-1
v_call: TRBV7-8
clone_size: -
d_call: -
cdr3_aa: CASSGSVNTEAFF
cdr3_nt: TGTGCCAGCAGCGGCAGCGTGAACACTGAAGCTTTCTTT

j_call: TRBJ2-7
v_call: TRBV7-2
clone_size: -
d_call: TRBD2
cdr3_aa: CASSFLAGDPYEQYF
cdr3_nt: TGTGCCAGCAGCTTTCTAGCGGGAGATCCTTACGAGCAGTACTTC

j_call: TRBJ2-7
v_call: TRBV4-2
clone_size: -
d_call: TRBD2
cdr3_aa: CASSQVGGASGSYEQYF
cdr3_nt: TGTGCCAGCAGCCAAGTCGGGGGGGCTAGCGGGAGCTACGAGCAGTACTTC

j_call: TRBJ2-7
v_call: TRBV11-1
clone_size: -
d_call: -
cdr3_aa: CASSRTDSSSYEQYF
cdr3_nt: TGTGCCAGCAGCCGAACCGACAGTAGCTCCTACGAGCAGTACTTC

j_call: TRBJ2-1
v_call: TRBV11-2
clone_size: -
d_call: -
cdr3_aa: CASSSNVQGSEQFF
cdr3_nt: TGTGCCAGCAGCTCGAATGTGCAGGGTAGTGAGCAGTTCTTC

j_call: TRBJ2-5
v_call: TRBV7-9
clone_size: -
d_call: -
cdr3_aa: CASSFSGTYQETQYF
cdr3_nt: TGTGCCAGCAGCTTCTCCGGGACTTACCAAGAGACCCAGTACTTC

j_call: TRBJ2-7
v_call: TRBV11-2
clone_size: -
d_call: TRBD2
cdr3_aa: CASRGEGGSYEQYF
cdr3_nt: TGTGCCAGTCGTGGGGAGGGCGGTTCCTACGAGCAGTACTTC

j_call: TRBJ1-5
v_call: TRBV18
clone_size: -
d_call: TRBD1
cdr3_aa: CASSQGQTISNQPQHF
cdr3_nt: TGTGCCAGCTCACAGGGACAGACCATTAGCAATCAGCCCCAGCATTTT

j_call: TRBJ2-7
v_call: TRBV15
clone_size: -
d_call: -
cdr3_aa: CATSRDQQGNYEQYF
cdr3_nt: TGTGCCACCAGCAGAGACCAACAGGGAAACTACGAGCAGTACTTC

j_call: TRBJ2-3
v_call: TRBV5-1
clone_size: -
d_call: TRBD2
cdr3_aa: CASRQTSGRTDTQYF
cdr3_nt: TGCGCCAGCCGGCAAACTAGCGGGAGAACAGATACGCAGTATTTT

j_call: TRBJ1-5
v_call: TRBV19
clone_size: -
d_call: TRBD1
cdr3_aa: CASGGQGFLPQHF
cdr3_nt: TGTGCCAGTGGTGGACAGGGGTTTCTGCCCCAGCATTTT

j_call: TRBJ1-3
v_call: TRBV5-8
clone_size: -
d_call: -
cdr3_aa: CASSFTTISSGNTIYF
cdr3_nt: TGTGCCAGCAGCTTTACGACCATTAGCTCTGGAAACACCATATATTTT

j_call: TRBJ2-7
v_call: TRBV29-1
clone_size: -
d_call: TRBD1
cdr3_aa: CSVGMDRAEQYF
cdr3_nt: TGCAGCGTGGGGATGGACAGGGCCGAGCAGTACTTC

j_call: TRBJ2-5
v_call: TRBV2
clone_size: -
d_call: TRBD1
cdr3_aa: CASANRGWQETQYF
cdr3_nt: TGTGCCAGCGCCAACAGGGGGTGGCAAGAGACCCAGTACTTC

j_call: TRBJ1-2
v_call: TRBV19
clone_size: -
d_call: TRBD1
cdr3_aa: CASNQGGNYGYTF
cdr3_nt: TGTGCCAGTAATCAAGGGGGCAACTATGGCTACACCTTC

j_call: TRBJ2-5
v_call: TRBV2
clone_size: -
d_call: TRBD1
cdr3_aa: CASSGGRGRETQYF
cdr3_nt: TGTGCCAGCAGTGGTGGCAGGGGGCGAGAGACCCAGTACTTC

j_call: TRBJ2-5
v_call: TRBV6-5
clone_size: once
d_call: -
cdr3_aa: CASSYSGAARGETQYF
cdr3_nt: TGTGCCAGCAGTTACTCAGGGGCCGCCCGTGGAGAGACCCAGTACTTC

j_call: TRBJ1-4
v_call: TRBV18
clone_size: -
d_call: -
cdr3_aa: CASSPIPGTYEKLFF
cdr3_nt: TGTGCCAGCTCACCAATACCCGGGACCTATGAAAAACTGTTTTTT

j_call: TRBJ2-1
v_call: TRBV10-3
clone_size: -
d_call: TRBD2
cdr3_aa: CAISVGEGSVGNEQFF
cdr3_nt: TGTGCCATCAGTGTCGGGGAGGGTAGCGTAGGCAATGAGCAGTTCTTC

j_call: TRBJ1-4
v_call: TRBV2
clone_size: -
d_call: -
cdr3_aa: CASSDGQLNEKLFF
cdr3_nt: TGTGCCAGCAGTGATGGGCAGCTTAATGAAAAACTGTTTTTT

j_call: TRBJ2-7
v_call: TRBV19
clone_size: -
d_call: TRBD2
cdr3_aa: CASSITDQSGRAPFYEQYF
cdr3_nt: TGTGCCAGTAGTATAACGGACCAGAGCGGGAGGGCCCCCTTCTACGAGCAGTACTTC

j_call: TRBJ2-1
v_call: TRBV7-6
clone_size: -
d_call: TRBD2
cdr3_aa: CASSLGLPTSGRGYEQFF
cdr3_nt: TGTGCCAGCAGCTTGGGTCTTCCGACTAGCGGGCGTGGATATGAGCAGTTCTTC

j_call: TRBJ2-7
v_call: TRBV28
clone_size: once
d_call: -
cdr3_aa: CASYGGTDGYEQYF
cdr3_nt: TGTGCCAGCTATGGCGGTACAGATGGCTACGAGCAGTACTTC

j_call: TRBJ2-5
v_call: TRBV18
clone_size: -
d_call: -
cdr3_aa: CASSPPKTAEETQYF
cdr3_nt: TGTGCCAGCTCACCACCAAAGACGGCGGAAGAGACCCAGTACTTC